One and the same sample provided the 20 T cell receptor beta chains below, sequenced in a study of control samples from healthy donors and cancer patients. The method was immunoSEQ multiplex PCR; TCRdb's version includes in-frame clones alone and lacks a portion of them. The repertoire holds approximately 60,000 clones, with 90% as singletons. The sample comprised PBMCs. The source of these receptors is a woman aged 45 to 65 with colorectal cancer.

The rearrangement joins TRBV18 to TRBJ1-1; D gene ambiguous. The CDR3 totals 15 residues. V dropped 2 bases and J dropped 1 base, with 11 bases sitting between them. Germline V CDR1 and CDR2: KGHSH, LQKENI. In DNA, the CDR3 is TGTGCCAGCTCACCAAACAACAGACAGAACACTGAAGCTTTCTTT. Translated, it gives CASSPNNRQNTEAFF.

V is TRBV28 and J is TRBJ1-2; 10 bases fit TRBD1. V was pared by 6 bases and J by 8 bases, with 18 bases of the junction left unmatched. Per the germline V gene, CDR1 is MDHEN and CDR2 is SYDVKM. This CDR3 has 17 amino acids. CDR3 amino acids: CASSLFSRGQGGEGYTF. CDR3 sequence (DNA): TGTGCCAGCAGCCTATTCTCTCGCGGACAGGGGGGGGAGGGCTACACCTTC.

The chain recombines TRBV11-2 with TRBJ1-1; weak D call: TRBD1 (5 bases). The ends were cut back, 5 bases at V and 4 bases at J, with 14 bases in the middle. CDR3 length: 14 residues. Germline CDR1 and CDR2: SGHAT and FQNNGV. In nucleotides, the CDR3 is TGTGCCAGCAGCCCCTGGGGGGTGATCACTGAAGCTTTCTTT. Translation gives CASSPWGVITEAFF.

The J gene is TRBJ2-7, the V gene TRBV19, with TRBD1 matching 9 bases. V was clipped by 9 bases and J by 1 base; unmatched bases: 7. Germline CDR1 is LNHDA and CDR2 is SQIVND (reference sequence). The CDR3 extends over 14 amino acids. The CDR3 DNA sequence: TGTGCCAGAAGAACAGGGGGCGCATCCTACGAGCAGTACTTC. Protein sequence: CARRTGGASYEQYF.

This rearrangement joins TRBV10-3 to TRBJ2-3, with a weak D call TRBD1 (5 bases). The V gene's germline CDR1 is ENHRY and CDR2 SYGVKD. Trimming took off 0 bases at V and 2 bases at J, with 6 bases between the two ends. This CDR3 has 14 amino acids. The CDR3 region is CAISESRDTDTQYF. The CDR3 nucleotides are TGTGCCATCAGTGAGTCCAGGGACACAGATACGCAGTATTTT.

The rearrangement uses TRBV28 and TRBJ1-2; D gene unclear. V lost 2 bases, J lost 7 bases, and 14 bases lay in between. Per the germline V gene, CDR1 is MDHEN and CDR2 is SYDVKM. This CDR3 comprises 14 residues. The CDR3 is CASSLEREFIGYTF. CDR3 bases: TGTGCCAGCAGTTTAGAGAGGGAATTTATTGGCTACACCTTC.

This clone came up a few times. The CDR3 nucleotides are TGTGCCAGCAGCTTAATAGCGGGGCCAGGCGAGCAGTACTTC. Its translation: CASSLIAGPGEQYF. The rearrangement uses TRBV5-6 and TRBJ2-7; 8 bases fit TRBD2. The V gene's germline CDR1 is SGHDT and CDR2 YYEEEE. CDR3 size: 14 residues. Trimming cost V 2 bases and J 6 bases; bases outside gene matches: 7.

The genes are TRBV19 and TRBJ2-1; maybe TRBD1 (5 bases). V lost 6 bases to trimming and J lost 9 bases, with 21 bases between them. Per germline, CDR1 LNHDA and CDR2 SQIVND (reference sequence). The CDR3 totals 15 residues. Here the CDR3 reads CASSPRGQRHSEQFF. CDR3 DNA sequence: TGTGCCAGTAGCCCTAGGGGCCAGCGCCACAGTGAGCAGTTCTTC.

The V gene is TRBV5-1, the J gene TRBJ2-3, with TRBD2 as a possible D gene (5 bases). V lost 4 bases to trimming and J lost 1 base, with 10 bases between them. This CDR3 comprises 14 residues. Germline CDR1 and CDR2: SGHRS and YFSETQ. CDR3 coding DNA: TGCGCCAGCAGCCAAACAGCGGGCACAGATACGCAGTATTTT. It specifies CASSQTAGTDTQYF.

The V gene is TRBV29-1, the J gene TRBJ1-1; TRBD1 might be the D (5 bases). With 3 bases removed from V and 3 bases from J, the gap between germline ends came to 11 bases. CDR1 and CDR2 (germline): SQVTM, ANQGSEA. CDR3 length: 13 residues. The CDR3 DNA is TGCAGCGTTGATCAGGGATCGGACACTGAAGCTTTCTTT. Translating it yields CSVDQGSDTEAFF.

The chain links TRBV2 to TRBJ1-2; no firm D call. CDR3 length: 16 residues. Germline lookup yields CDR1 SNHLY and CDR2 FYNNEI. V was pared by 2 bases and J by 1 base, with 14 bases between. The CDR3 coding sequence is TGTGCCAGCAGTGAACAGCGGCGACGGGTTAACTATGGCTACACCTTC. Protein: CASSEQRRRVNYGYTF. Variable domain in full (rest from reference TRBV2 and TRBJ1-2): EPEVTQTPSHQVTQMGQEVILRCVPISNHLYFYWYRQILGQKVEFLVSFYNNEISEKSEIFDDQFSVERPDGSNFTLKIRSTKLEDSAMYFCASSEQRRRVNYGYTFGSGTRLTVV.

This clone appeared a single time. No conserved phenylalanine or tryptophan is present at the end of the CDR3, so a read error is the likely explanation. Because the CDR3's place on the DNA is in doubt, the DNA is left out and the CDR3 is given as listed by TCRdb. The chain uses TRBV21-1 and TRBJ2-7. TRBV21-1 represents a pseudogene. The length of the CDR3 is 8 amino acids, counting both ends. CDR3 region: CASSNGTP.

This chain links TRBV28 with TRBJ1-1; no clear D. The germline V gene encodes CDR1 MDHEN and CDR2 SYDVKM. The V and J ends lost 2 bases and 0 bases respectively, with 4 bases between them. There are 13 residues in the CDR3. The CDR3 region is CASSLEVNTEAFF. CDR3 DNA sequence: TGTGCCAGCAGTTTAGAAGTGAACACTGAAGCTTTCTTT.

The rearrangement joins TRBV28 to TRBJ2-2; weak D call: TRBD2 (6 bases). This CDR3 region has 17 residues. Trimming left V 5 bases short and J 3 bases short, with 19 bases between. Germline loops: CDR1 MDHEN, CDR2 SYDVKM. The CDR3 loop reads CASSPTNPTRHTGELFF. DNA for the CDR3: TGTGCCAGCAGTCCCACCAACCCGACTAGGCACACCGGGGAGCTGTTTTTT.

Of note for this clone: At one end the junction does not follow the germline gene, possibly because of a read error. The chain has TRBV19 and TRBJ2-5; D is unclear. CDR3 length: 15 amino acids. Germline values: CDR1 LNHDA, CDR2 SQIVND (reference sequence). CDR3 DNA sequence: TGTGCCAGTAGTTTAGAGGAGAACACCCAAGAGACCCAGTACTTC. This encodes CASSLEENTQETQYF.

The rearrangement joins TRBV7-2 to TRBJ2-5; TRBD1 is a possible D gene (6 bases). The CDR3 has 13 residues. The V and J ends lost 5 bases and 5 bases respectively, with 12 bases between them. Looked up from germline, CDR1 is SGHTA and CDR2 is FQGNSA. In DNA, the CDR3 is TGTGCCAGCAGCCCAGGACAGTGGGAGACCCAGTACTTC. As protein: CASSPGQWETQYF.

The V gene is TRBV5-6, the J gene TRBJ1-1; a possible D gene is TRBD1 (5 bases). V was clipped by 2 bases and J by 6 bases, with 14 bases between them. The CDR3 loop spans 14 amino acids. Germline V gene sequence: CDR1 SGHDT, CDR2 YYEEEE. The CDR3 protein is CASSFYSGASEAFF. In DNA form, the CDR3 reads TGTGCCAGCAGCTTTTACTCCGGGGCATCTGAAGCTTTCTTT.

The rearrangement uses TRBV5-8 and TRBJ2-7; TRBD2 aligns across 9 bases. The CDR3 has 20 amino acids. Per the germline V gene, CDR1 is SGHTS and CDR2 is YDEGEE. V lost 4 bases and J lost 7; bases outside the gene matches: 27. The CDR3 bases are TGTGCCAGCAGCCCCAACCCGAGGGTATTGGGCGCGGGAGGGTACTGGGAGCAGTACTTC. It encodes CASSPNPRVLGAGGYWEQYF.

The chain combines TRBV3-1 (or the pseudogene TRBV3-2) with TRBJ2-2, with TRBD2 identical over 8 bases. V dropped 4 bases and J dropped 0; count of bases not matched to a gene: 1. Per the germline V gene, CDR1 is LGHDT and CDR2 is YNNKEL (reference sequence). CDR3 length equals 15 residues. CDR3 DNA: TGTGCCAGCAGCCTGGGACTAGCGAACACCGGGGAGCTGTTTTTT. It encodes CASSLGLANTGELFF.

This CDR3 is CACPTGGTPNYGYTF. In DNA form, the CDR3 reads TGTGCCTGCCCGACAGGGGGAACCCCTAACTATGGCTACACCTTC. The chain couples TRBV30 to TRBJ1-2, with 9 bases aligning to TRBD1. Trimming removed 6 bases from V and 0 bases from J; junction bases left unmatched: 8. CDR3 length: 15 residues. The germline V gene encodes CDR1 GTSNPN and CDR2 SVGIG (reference sequence).